This TCR beta chain was sequenced during a study of OX40 agonist ivuxolimab in advanced cancers. Study-level information: The eligibility criteria allowed prior anti-PD-1, anti-PD-L1 or anti-CTLA-4 therapy, and 40% had some.

Germline lookup yields CDR1 SGHDN and CDR2 FVKESK. V lost 3 bases and J 6 bases, leaving 8 bases between the germline ends. The CDR3 is 13 amino acids. Whole-study results and caveats: CD4+ T cells averaged fewer expanded clones than CD8+ T cells.

Libraries were prepared by immunoSEQ multiplex PCR; TCRdb keeps only in-frame clonotypes and omits some of them. The data show approximately 12,000 clones, roughly 80% seen once. Comments on this clone: The antigen is undetermined.

This receptor was identified in an adult with an advanced solid tumor such as melanoma, head and neck, liver or kidney cancer. V usage is TRBV14 and J usage is TRBJ2-2, with a weak D call TRBD1 (5 bases). This material consisted of CD4+ or CD8+ T cells sorted from blood, taken in a trial of the OX40 agonist ivuxolimab. As DNA, the CDR3 is TGTGCCAGCAGCCAGGGCAGGGCCGGGGAGCTGTTTTTT. Translating gives CASSQGRAGELFF.